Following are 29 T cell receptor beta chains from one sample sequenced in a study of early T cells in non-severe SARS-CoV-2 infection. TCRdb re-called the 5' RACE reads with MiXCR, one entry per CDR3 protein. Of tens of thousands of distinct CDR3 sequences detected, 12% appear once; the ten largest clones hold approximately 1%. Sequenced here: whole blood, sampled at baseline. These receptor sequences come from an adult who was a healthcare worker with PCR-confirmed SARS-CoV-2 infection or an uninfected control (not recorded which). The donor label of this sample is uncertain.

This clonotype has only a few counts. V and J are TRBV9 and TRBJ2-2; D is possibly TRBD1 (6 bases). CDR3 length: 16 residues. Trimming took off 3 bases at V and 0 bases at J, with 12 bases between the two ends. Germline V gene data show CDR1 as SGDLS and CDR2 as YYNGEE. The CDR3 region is CASSAMGHSNTGELFF. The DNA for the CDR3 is TGTGCCAGCAGCGCTATGGGACATTCGAACACCGGGGAGCTGTTTTTT.

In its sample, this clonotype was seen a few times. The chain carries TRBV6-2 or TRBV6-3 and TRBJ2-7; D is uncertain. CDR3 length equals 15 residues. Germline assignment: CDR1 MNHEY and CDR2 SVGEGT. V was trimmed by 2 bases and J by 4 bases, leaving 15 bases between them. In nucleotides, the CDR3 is TGTGCCAGCAGTTACGTTGCCAGTGCGCCTTACGAGCAGTACGTC. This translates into CASSYVASAPYEQYV.

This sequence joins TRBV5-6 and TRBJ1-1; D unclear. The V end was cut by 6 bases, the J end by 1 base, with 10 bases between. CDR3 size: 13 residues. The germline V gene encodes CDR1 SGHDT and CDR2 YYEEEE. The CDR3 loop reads CASIREGNTEAFF. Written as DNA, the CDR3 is TGTGCCAGCATCCGGGAAGGGAACACTGAAGCTTTCTTT.

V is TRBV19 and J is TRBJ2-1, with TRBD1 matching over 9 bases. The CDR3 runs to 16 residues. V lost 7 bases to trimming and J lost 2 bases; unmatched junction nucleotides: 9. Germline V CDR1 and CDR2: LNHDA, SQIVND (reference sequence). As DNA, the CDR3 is TGTGCCAGTACCTACGCCGGGACAGGGACCTACAATGAGCAGTTCTTC. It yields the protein CASTYAGTGTYNEQFF.

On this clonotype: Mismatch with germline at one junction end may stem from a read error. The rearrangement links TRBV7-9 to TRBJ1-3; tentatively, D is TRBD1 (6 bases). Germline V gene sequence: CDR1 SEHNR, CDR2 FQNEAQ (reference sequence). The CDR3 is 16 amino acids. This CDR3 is CASSLMRDTGGTTIYF. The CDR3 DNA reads TGTGCCAGCAGCTTAATGAGGGACACCGGTGGAACCACCATATATTTT. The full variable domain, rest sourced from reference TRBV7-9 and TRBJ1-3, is DTGVSQNPRHKITKRGQNVTFRCDPISEHNRLYWYRQTLGQGPEFLTYFQNEAQLEKSRLLSDRFSAERPKGSFSTLEIQRTEQGDSAMYLCASSLMRDTGGTTIYFGEGSWLTVV.

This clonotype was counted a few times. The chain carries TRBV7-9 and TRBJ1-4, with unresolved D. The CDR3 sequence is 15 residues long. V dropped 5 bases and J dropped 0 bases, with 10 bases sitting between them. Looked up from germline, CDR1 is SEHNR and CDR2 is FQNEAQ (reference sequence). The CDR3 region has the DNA TGTGCCAGCAGCCCCGTCAGCCCAACTAATGAAAAACTGTTTTTT. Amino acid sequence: CASSPVSPTNEKLFF.

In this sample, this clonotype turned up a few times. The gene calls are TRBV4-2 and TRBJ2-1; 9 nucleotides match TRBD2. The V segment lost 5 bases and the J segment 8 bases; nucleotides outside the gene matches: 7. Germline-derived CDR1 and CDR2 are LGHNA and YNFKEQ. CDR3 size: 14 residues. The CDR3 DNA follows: TGTGCCAGCAGCTGGGGGACTAGCAAAGATGAGCAGTTCTTC. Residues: CASSWGTSKDEQFF.

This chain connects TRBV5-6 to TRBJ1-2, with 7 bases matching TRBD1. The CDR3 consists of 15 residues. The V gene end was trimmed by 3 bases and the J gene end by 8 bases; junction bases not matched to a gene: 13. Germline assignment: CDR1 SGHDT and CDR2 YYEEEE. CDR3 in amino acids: CASSYGTAILGGYTF. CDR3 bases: TGTGCCAGCAGCTACGGGACAGCCATTTTAGGAGGCTACACCTTC.

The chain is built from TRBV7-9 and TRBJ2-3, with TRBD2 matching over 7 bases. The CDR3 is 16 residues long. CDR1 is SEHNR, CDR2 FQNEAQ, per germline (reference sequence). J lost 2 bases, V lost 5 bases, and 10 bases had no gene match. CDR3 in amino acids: CASSPTLRGDTDTQYF. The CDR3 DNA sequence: TGTGCCAGCAGCCCCACGCTACGGGGGGACACAGATACGCAGTATTTT.

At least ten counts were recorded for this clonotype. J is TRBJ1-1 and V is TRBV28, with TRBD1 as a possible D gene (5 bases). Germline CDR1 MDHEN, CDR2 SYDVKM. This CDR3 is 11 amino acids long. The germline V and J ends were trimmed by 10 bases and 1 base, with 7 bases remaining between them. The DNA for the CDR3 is TGTGCCACAGGGACGAACACTGAAGCTTTCTTT. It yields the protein CATGTNTEAFF. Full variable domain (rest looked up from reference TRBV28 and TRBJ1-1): DVKVTQSSRYLVKRTGEKVFLECVQDMDHENMFWYRQDPGLGLRLIYFSYDVKMKEKGDIPEGYSVSREKKERFSLILESASTNQTSMYLCATGTNTEAFFGQGTRLTVV.

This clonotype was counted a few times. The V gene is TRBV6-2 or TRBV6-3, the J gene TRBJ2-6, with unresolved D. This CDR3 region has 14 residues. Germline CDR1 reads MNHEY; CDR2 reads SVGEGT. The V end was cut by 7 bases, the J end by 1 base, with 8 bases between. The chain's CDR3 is CASKGRSGANVLTF. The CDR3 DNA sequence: TGTGCCAGCAAAGGGCGGTCTGGGGCCAACGTCCTGACTTTC.

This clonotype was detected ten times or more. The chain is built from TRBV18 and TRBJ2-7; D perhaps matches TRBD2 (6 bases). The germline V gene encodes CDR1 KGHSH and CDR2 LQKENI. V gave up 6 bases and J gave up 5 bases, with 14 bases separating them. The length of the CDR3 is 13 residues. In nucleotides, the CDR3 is TGTGCCAGCTCCCTCGCCCGGGGGAACGAGCAGTACGTC. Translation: CASSLARGNEQYV.

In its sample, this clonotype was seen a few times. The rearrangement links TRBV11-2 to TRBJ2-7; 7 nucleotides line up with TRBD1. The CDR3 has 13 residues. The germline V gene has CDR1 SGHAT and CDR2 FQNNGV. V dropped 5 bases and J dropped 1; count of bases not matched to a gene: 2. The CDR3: CASSPGGSYEQYV. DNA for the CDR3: TGTGCCAGCAGCCCAGGGGGATCCTACGAGCAGTACGTC.

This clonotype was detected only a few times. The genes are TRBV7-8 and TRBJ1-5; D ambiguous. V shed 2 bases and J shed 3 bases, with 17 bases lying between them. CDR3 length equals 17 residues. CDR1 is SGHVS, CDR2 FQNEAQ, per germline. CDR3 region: CASSLPGYLGSNQPQHF. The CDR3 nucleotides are TGTGCCAGCAGCTTACCGGGCTATTTAGGGTCCAATCAGCCCCAGCATTTT.

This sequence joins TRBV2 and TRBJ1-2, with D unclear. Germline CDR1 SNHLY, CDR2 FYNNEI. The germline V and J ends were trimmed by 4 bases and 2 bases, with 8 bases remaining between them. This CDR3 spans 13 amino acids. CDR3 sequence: CASSVGPNYGYTF. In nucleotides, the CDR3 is TGTGCCAGCAGTGTAGGACCGAACTATGGCTACACCTTC.

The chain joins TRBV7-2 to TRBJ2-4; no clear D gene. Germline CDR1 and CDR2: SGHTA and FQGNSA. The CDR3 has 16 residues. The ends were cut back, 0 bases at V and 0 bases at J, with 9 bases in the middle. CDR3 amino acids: CASSLARTLAKNIQYF. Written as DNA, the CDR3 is TGTGCCAGCAGCTTAGCCAGGACGCTAGCCAAAAACATTCAGTACTTC.

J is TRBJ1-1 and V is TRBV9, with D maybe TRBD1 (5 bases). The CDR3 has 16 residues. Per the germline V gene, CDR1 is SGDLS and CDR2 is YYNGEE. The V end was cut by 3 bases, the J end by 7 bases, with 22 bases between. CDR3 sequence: CASSGPHFGRGDEAFF. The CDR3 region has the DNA TGTGCCAGCAGCGGTCCCCATTTCGGTCGGGGGGATGAAGCTTTCTTT.

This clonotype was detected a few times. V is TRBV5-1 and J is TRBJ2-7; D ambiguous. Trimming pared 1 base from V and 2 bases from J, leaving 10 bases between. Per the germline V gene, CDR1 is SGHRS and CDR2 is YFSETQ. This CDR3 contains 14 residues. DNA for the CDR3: TGCGCCAGCAGCTTGCCAACACAGACCTACGAGCAGTACGTC. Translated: CASSLPTQTYEQYV.

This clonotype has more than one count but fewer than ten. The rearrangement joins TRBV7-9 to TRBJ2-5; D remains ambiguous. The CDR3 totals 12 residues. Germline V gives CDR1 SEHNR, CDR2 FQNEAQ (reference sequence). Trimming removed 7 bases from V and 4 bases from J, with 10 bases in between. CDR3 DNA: TGTGCCAGCATCGATATGAGAGAGACCCAGTACTTC. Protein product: CASIDMRETQYF.

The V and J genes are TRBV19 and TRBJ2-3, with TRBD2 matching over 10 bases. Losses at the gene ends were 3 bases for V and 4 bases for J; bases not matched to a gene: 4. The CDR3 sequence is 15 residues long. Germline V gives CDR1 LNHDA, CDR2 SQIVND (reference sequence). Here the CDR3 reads CASSIGSGGPDTQYF. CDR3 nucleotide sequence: TGTGCCAGTAGTATTGGTAGCGGGGGGCCAGATACGCAGTATTTT.

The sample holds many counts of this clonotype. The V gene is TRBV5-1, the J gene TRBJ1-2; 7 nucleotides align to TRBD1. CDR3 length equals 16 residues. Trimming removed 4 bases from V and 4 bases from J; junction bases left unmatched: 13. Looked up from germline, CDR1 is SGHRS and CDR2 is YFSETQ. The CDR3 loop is CASSRQGSSLLYGYTF. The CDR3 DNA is TGCGCCAGCAGCCGACAGGGTTCAAGTCTTCTCTATGGCTACACCTTC. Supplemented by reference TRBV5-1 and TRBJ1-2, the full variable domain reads KAGVTQTPRYLIKTRGQQVTLSCSPISGHRSVSWYQQTPGQGLQFLFEYFSETQRNKGNFPGRFSGRQFSNSRSEMNVSTLELGDSALYLCASSRQGSSLLYGYTFGSGTRLTVV.

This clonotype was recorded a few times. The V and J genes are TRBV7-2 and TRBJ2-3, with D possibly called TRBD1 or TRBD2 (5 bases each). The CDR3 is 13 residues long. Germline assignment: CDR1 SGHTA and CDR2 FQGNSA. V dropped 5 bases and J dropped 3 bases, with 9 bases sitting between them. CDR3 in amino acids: CASSPGTTDTQYF. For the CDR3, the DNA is TGTGCCAGCAGCCCTGGGACGACAGATACGCAGTATTTT.

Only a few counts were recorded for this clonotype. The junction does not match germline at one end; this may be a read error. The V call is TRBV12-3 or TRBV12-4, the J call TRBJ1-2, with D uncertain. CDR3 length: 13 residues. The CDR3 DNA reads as TGTGCCAGCAGTTTCGGCGGGCGGGCTGGCAACACCTTC. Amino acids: CASSFGGRAGNTF.

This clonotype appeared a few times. The DNA for the CDR3 is TGCAGCGCTAAGTTCCAAGAGACCCAGTACTTC. Its protein is CSAKFQETQYF. The chain couples TRBV29-1 to TRBJ2-5, with unresolved D. Between the trimmed V and J ends, which lost 7 bases and 1 base, there was a span of 7 bases. CDR1 and CDR2 (germline): SQVTM, ANQGSEA. The CDR3 has 11 amino acids.

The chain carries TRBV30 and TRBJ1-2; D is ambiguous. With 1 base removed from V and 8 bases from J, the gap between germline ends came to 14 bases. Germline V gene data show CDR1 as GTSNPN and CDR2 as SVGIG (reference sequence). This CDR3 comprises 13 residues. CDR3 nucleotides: TGTGCCTGGAGTGAGAAAATGATCGAAGGCTACACCTTC. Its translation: CAWSEKMIEGYTF.

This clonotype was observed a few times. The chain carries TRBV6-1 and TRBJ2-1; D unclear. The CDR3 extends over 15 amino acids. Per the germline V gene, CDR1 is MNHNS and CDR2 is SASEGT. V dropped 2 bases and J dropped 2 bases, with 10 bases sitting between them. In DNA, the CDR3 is TGTGCCAGCAGTGAACAGGACGTAACCTACAATGAGCAGTTCTTC. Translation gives CASSEQDVTYNEQFF.

CDR3 protein: CASSLGGPGTDTQYF. For the CDR3, the DNA is TGTGCCAGCAGTTTGGGGGGGCCCGGCACAGATACGCAGTATTTT. This chain connects TRBV28 to TRBJ2-3; D may be TRBD2 (7 bases). The germline V gene encodes CDR1 MDHEN and CDR2 SYDVKM. Trimming pared 3 bases from V and 1 base from J, leaving 11 bases between. The CDR3 is made up of 15 amino acids.

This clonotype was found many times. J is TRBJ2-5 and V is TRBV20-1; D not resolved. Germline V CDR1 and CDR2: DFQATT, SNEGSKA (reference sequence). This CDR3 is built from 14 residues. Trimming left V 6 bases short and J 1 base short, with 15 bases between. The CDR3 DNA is TGCAGTGCCACGACGGAATTGAGCCAAGAGACCCAGTACTTC. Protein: CSATTELSQETQYF.

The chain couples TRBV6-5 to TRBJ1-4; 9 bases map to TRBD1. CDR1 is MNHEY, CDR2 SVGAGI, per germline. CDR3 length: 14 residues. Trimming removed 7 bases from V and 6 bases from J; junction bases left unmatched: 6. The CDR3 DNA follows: TGTGCCAGCAAGAGGGACAGGGTTGATGAAAAACTGTTTTTT. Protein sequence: CASKRDRVDEKLFF.